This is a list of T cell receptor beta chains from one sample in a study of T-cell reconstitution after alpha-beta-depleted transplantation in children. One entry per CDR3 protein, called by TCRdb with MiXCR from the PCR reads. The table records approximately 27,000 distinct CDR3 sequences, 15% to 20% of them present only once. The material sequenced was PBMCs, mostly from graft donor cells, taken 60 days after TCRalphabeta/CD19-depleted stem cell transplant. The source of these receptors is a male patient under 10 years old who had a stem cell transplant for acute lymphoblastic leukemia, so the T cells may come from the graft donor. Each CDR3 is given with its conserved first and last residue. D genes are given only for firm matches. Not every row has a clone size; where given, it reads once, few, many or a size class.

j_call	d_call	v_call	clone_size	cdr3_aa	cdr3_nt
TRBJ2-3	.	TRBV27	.	CASRRGTSLTDTQYF	TGTGCCAGCAGACGGGGGACCTCCCTCACAGATACGCAGTATTTT
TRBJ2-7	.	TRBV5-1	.	CASASTSYEQYF	TGCGCCAGCGCCAGCACCTCCTACGAGCAGTACTTC
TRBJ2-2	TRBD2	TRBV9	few	CASSSRTSGGAYTGELFF	TGTGCCAGCAGCTCCCGGACTAGCGGGGGGGCCTACACCGGGGAGCTGTTTTTT
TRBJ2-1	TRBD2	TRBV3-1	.	CASSQHGRANEQFF	TGTGCCAGCAGCCAACACGGGAGGGCTAATGAGCAGTTCTTC
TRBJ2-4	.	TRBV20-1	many	CSARSPIRLPMNIQYF	TGCAGTGCTCGTTCACCTATAAGGCTACCGATGAACATTCAGTACTTC
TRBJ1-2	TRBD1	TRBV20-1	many	CSALRQGANYGYTF	TGCAGTGCTCTGCGACAGGGGGCCAACTATGGCTACACCTTC
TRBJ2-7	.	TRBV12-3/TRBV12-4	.	CASSLLAYEQYF	TGTGCCAGCAGTTTACTAGCCTACGAGCAGTACTTC
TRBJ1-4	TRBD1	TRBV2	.	CASRETEGASEKLFF	TGTGCCAGCAGAGAGACAGAGGGGGCTAGTGAAAAACTGTTTTTT
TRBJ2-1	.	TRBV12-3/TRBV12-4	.	CASQVEDPAPNEQFF	TGTGCCAGCCAGGTTGAGGATCCCGCCCCCAATGAGCAGTTCTTC
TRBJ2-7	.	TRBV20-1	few	CSARVGRITYEQYF	TGCAGTGCCAGGGTTGGGAGGATCACCTACGAGCAGTACTTC
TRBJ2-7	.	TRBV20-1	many	CSARGVQTYEQYF	TGCAGTGCTAGGGGCGTCCAAACCTACGAGCAGTACTTC
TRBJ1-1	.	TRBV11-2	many	CASKNQPGATEAFF	TGTGCCAGCAAAAATCAGCCGGGGGCTACTGAAGCTTTCTTT
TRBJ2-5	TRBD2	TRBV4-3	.	CASSPGTSGRETQYF	TGCGCCAGCAGTCCAGGCACTAGCGGGAGGGAGACCCAGTACTTC
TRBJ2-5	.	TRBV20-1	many	CSARGEVEETQYF	TGCAGTGCTAGAGGGGAAGTGGAAGAGACCCAGTACTTC
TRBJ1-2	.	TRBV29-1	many	CSVGVGEDYGYTF	TGCAGCGTTGGTGTAGGGGAGGACTATGGCTACACCTTC
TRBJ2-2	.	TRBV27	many	CATRPLEITGELFF	TGTGCCACCCGACCGCTTGAGATCACCGGGGAGCTGTTTTTT
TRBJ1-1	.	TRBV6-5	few	CASSYGGQDTEAFF	TGTGCCAGCAGTTACGGGGGACAAGACACTGAAGCTTTCTTT
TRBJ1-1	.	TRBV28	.	CASSPRARQGFF	TGTGCCAGCAGCCCTAGGGCCAGACAAGGTTTCTTT
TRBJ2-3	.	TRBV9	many	CASSVEEVSADTQYF	TGTGCCAGCAGCGTAGAGGAGGTCAGCGCAGATACGCAGTATTTT
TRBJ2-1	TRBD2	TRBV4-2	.	CASSLRTRGNEQFF	TGTGCCAGCAGCCTACGGACTAGGGGCAATGAGCAGTTCTTC
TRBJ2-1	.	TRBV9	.	CASSVALWNEQFF	TGTGCCAGCAGCGTTGCCCTTTGGAATGAGCAGTTCTTC
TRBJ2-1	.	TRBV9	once	CASSTVARSEQFF	TGTGCCAGCAGCACGGTGGCGAGAAGTGAGCAGTTCTTC
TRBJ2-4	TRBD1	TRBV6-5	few	CASSQRTGAKNIQYF	TGTGCCAGCAGCCAAAGGACAGGAGCCAAAAACATTCAGTACTTC
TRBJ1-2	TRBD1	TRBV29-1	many	CSVAPGQGSYGYTF	TGCAGCGTTGCGCCTGGACAGGGGAGCTATGGCTACACCTTC
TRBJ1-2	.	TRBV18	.	CASSPPERDVNYGYTF	TGTGCCAGCTCACCGCCAGAGAGAGATGTCAACTATGGCTACACCTTC
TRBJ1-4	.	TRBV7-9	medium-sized	CASSPLPDLAAATNEKLFF	TGTGCCAGCAGCCCCCTCCCGGATCTTGCAGCTGCAACTAATGAAAAACTGTTTTTT
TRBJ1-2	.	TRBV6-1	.	CASSLTGFYGYTF	TGTGCCAGCAGCCTGACAGGTTTTTATGGCTACACCTTC
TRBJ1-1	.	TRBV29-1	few	CSVTVGSGSHTEAFF	TGCAGCGTTACGGTTGGTAGTGGTTCGCACACTGAAGCTTTCTTT
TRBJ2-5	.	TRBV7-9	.	CASSVQGRPETQYF	TGTGCCAGCAGCGTACAGGGGAGGCCAGAGACCCAGTACTTC
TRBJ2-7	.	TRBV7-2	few	CASTLSAGNEEQYF	TGTGCCAGCACCCTAAGTGCAGGAAACGAAGAGCAGTACTTC
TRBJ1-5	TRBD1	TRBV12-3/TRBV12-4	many	CASSLSASGGSQPQHF	TGTGCCAGCAGTTTAAGTGCATCAGGGGGCAGTCAGCCCCAGCATTTT
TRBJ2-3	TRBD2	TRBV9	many	CASSTLAGGSTDTQYF	TGTGCCAGCAGCACTTTAGCGGGGGGAAGCACAGATACGCAGTATTTT